These 8 T cell receptor beta chains came from one sample sequenced in a study of beta chain features in type 1 diabetes. Study results and limitations: In all four CD4+ subsets, TCRB CDR3 length was significantly, moderately reduced in type 1 diabetes.

For these receptors, no antigen is known. As every portion of the isolated RNA was reverse transcribed, the sequencing read expressed TCRB transcripts. Assay: immunoSEQ multiplex PCR; the TCRdb copy retains only in-frame clones and omits some. The sample carries roughly 150,000 clones, 10% recorded once. Sequenced material: central memory CD4+ T cells from blood. These receptors all come from a man younger than 45 with type 1 diabetes.

CDR3 protein: CASSRTDIEAFF. Here the CDR3 DNA reads TGTGCCAGCTCACGGACAGATATTGAAGCTTTCTTT. This chain uses TRBV18 with TRBJ1-1, with D perhaps TRBD1 (6 bases). V shed 4 bases and J shed 7 bases, with 10 bases lying between them. The V gene's germline CDR1 is KGHSH and CDR2 LQKENI. This CDR3 has 12 residues.

This clone was detected a few times. The chain has TRBV27 and TRBJ2-5, with unresolved D. V dropped 5 bases and J dropped 0 bases, with 7 bases sitting between them. Germline V CDR1 and CDR2: MNHEY, SMNVEV (reference sequence). This CDR3 has 13 residues. CDR3 residues: CASSIRYQETQYF. The CDR3 DNA reads TGTGCCAGCAGTATCCGGTACCAAGAGACCCAGTACTTC.

This clone was recorded a few times. The chain is built from TRBV7-9 and TRBJ1-1; the D is unclear. CDR3 size: 12 residues. Germline V lookup: CDR1 SEHNR, CDR2 FQNEAQ (reference sequence). The germline V and J ends were trimmed by 1 base and 5 bases, with 5 bases remaining between them. The CDR3 nucleotides are TGTGCCAGCAGCTTAGTATTTACTGAAGCTTTCTTT. It is translated as CASSLVFTEAFF. The full variable domain, its missing parts supplied by reference TRBV7-9 and TRBJ1-1, is DTGVSQNPRHKITKRGQNVTFRCDPISEHNRLYWYRQTLGQGPEFLTYFQNEAQLEKSRLLSDRFSAERPKGSFSTLEIQRTEQGDSAMYLCASSLVFTEAFFGQGTRLTVV.

V usage is TRBV28 and J usage is TRBJ1-1; D uncertain. The CDR3 contains 14 residues. Germline lookup yields CDR1 MDHEN and CDR2 SYDVKM. The germline V and J ends were trimmed by 11 bases and 2 bases, with 18 bases remaining between them. The CDR3 nucleotides are TGTGCCGTACCGGGGAGGGTGGGAAACACTGAAGCTTTCTTT. It is translated as CAVPGRVGNTEAFF.

This chain uses TRBV5-1 with TRBJ2-3, with D unclear. Trimming shortened V by 6 bases and J by 6 bases, and 17 bases separated the two germline ends. This CDR3 has 14 amino acids. The germline V gene has CDR1 SGHRS and CDR2 YFSETQ. The chain's CDR3 is CASTRLTPSDTQYF. CDR3 sequence (DNA): TGCGCCAGCACGAGGCTGACGCCCTCGGATACGCAGTATTTT.

This clone showed up many times. The chain couples TRBV10-3 to TRBJ2-1; TRBD2 aligns across 10 bases. Germline CDR1 reads ENHRY; CDR2 reads SYGVKD. The J segment lost 4 bases and the V segment lost 2 bases, leaving 2 bases of the junction unmatched. The CDR3 spans 15 residues. CDR3 loop: CAISETSGAYNEQFF. The CDR3 nucleotides read TGTGCCATCAGTGAGACTAGCGGGGCGTACAATGAGCAGTTCTTC.

This sequence joins TRBV28 and TRBJ2-1; 9 nucleotides agree with TRBD2. Germline values: CDR1 MDHEN, CDR2 SYDVKM. The CDR3 contains 16 residues. The V gene end was trimmed by 4 bases and the J gene end by 10 bases; junction bases not matched to a gene: 14. The CDR3 protein is CASSSPGLATLYEQFF. The CDR3 DNA is TGTGCCAGCAGTTCCCCCGGACTAGCGACGTTATACGAGCAGTTCTTC.

This clone was seen only a few times. The J gene is TRBJ2-7, the V gene TRBV20-1; 7 bases map to TRBD2. J gave up 5 bases and V 5 bases, and 3 bases lay outside the gene matches. CDR1 and CDR2 from the germline V gene are DFQATT and SNEGSKA (reference sequence). The CDR3 consists of 11 residues. The CDR3 loop is CSALREHEQYF. CDR3 DNA sequence: TGCAGTGCTCTGCGGGAGCACGAGCAGTACTTC.